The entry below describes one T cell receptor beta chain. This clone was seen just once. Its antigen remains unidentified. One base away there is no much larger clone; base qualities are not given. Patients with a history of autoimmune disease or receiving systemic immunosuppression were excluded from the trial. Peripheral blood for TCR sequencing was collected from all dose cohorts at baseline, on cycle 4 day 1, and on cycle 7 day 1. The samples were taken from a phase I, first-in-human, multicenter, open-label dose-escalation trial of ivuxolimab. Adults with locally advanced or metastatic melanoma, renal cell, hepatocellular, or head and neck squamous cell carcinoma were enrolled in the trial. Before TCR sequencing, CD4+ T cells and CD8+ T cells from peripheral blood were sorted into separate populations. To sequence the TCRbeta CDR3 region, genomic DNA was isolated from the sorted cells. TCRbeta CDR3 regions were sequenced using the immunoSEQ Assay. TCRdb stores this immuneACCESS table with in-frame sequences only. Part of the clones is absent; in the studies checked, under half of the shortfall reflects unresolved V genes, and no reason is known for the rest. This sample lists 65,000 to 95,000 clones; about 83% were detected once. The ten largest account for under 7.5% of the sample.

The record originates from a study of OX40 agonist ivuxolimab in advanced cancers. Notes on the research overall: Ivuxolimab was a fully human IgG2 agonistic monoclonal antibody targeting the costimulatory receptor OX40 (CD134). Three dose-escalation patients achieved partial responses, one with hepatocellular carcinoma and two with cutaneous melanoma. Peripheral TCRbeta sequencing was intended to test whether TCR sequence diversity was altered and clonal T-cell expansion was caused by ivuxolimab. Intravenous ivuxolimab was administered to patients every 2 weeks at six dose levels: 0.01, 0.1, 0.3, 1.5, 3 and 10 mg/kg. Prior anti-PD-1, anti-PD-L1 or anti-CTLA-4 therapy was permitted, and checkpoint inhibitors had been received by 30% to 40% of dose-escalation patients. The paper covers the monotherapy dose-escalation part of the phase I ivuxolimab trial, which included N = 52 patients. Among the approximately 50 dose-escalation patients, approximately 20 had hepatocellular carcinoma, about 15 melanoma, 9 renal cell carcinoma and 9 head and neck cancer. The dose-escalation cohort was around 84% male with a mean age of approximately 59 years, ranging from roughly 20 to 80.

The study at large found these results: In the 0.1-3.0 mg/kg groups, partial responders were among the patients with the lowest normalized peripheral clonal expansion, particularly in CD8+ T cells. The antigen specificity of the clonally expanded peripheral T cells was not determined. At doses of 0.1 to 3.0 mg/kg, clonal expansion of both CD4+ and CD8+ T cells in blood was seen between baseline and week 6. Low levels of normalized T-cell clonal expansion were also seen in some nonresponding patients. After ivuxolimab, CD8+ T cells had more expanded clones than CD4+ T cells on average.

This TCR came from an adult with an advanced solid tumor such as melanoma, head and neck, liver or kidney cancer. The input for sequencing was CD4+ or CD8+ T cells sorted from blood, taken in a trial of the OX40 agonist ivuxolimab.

In nucleotides, the sequence is TGTGCCAGCAGCACCCGGACTATAAGGGACACAGATACGCAGTATTTT. This sequence encodes CASSTRTIRDTDTQYF. In this chain, TRBV9 is recombined with TRBJ2-3; perhaps TRBD2 is the D gene, with 6 bases matching. V gives up 4 bases and J gives up 2 bases, and the segment between their germline ends measures 17 bases. According to the germline V gene, CDR1 reads SGDLS and CDR2 reads YYNGEE. The CDR3 has 16 amino acids, counting the end cysteine and phenylalanine. Just CDR3 DNA is preserved here, 48 bases in frame from base 1.